This T cell receptor (beta chain) was observed in a study of response to subunit inactivated influenza vaccine. This CDR3 is built from 16 residues. Germline V lookup: CDR1 SGHVS, CDR2 FQNEAQ. Trimming removed 0 bases at V and 1 base at J, with 13 bases between. Study-wide results and caveats: A suggestion made by the authors is that each seasonal influenza vaccination recruits few new T cells.

TCRdb re-called the RT-PCR reads with MiXCR, one entry per CDR3 protein. The sample contains a few hundred thousand distinct CDR3 sequences, 6.5% to 8% of which appear only once. This clonotype was seen a few times. Its target is unknown. The chain carries TRBV7-8 and TRBJ2-7; D call uncertain. This sequence was found in a man in his fifties or sixties who received an inactivated influenza vaccine. Sequences were derived from PBMCs from blood, sampled around 2 years after vaccination. The chain's CDR3 is CASSLAEGLKSYEQYF. The CDR3 DNA follows: TGTGCCAGCAGCTTAGCGGAAGGTCTCAAGTCCTACGAGCAGTACTTC. Full variable domain (missing parts from reference TRBV7-8 and TRBJ2-7): GAGVSQSPRYKVAKRGQDVALRCDPISGHVSLFWYQQALGQGPEFLTYFQNEAQLDKSGLPSDRFFAERPEGSVSTLKIQRTQQEDSAVYLCASSLAEGLKSYEQYFGPGTRLTVT.